Following are 26 T cell receptor beta chains from one sample sequenced in a study of PD-1 blockade in classical Hodgkin lymphoma. Every patient was affected by relapse after autologous stem cell transplantation, while exposure to brentuximab vedotin was not uniform. Here immunoSEQ multiplex PCR was the method, and the copy in TCRdb shows in-frame clones only, minus some. The sample holds about 46,000 clones, less than 85% seen once. The sequencing used peripheral blood mononuclear cells (PBMCs), collected before the second cycle of nivolumab. Receptors were obtained from a human donor with classical Hodgkin lymphoma.

The chain uses TRBV7-9 and TRBJ2-5; a weak D match, TRBD2 (6 bases). This CDR3 spans 15 amino acids. Germline V CDR1 and CDR2: SEHNR, FQNEAQ (reference sequence). Trimming shortened V by 1 base and J by 5 bases, and 14 bases separated the two germline ends. This CDR3 is CASSLVRGTGETQYF. For the CDR3, the DNA is TGTGCCAGCAGCTTAGTTCGGGGGACCGGCGAGACCCAGTACTTC.

This clone was recorded once. The chain uses TRBV7-9 and TRBJ1-2; the D is unclear. The CDR3 has 15 residues. Trimming left V 2 bases short and J 1 base short, with 11 bases between. The germline CDR1 and CDR2 sequences are SEHNR and FQNEAQ (reference sequence). The CDR3 DNA follows: TGTGCCAGCAGCTTAACGGCAGCTTATAACTATGGCTACACCTTC. This gives the protein CASSLTAAYNYGYTF.

The rearrangement links TRBV11-3 to TRBJ1-1; D perhaps matches TRBD1 (6 bases). The CDR3 has 13 residues. CDR1 is SGHNT and CDR2 is YENEEA in the germline V gene. Trimming took 3 bases from V and 7 from J, leaving 12 bases between them. The DNA for the CDR3 is TGTGCCAGCAGCTTGGTGGGGGGCGGTGAAGCTTTCTTT. Translated: CASSLVGGGEAFF.

The genes are TRBV9 and TRBJ1-5; D is unresolved. Trimming removed 0 bases from V and 9 bases from J, with 13 bases in between. The CDR3 has 14 residues. CDR1 is SGDLS, CDR2 YYNGEE, per germline. In DNA form, the CDR3 reads TGTGCCAGCAGCGTAGGGTACTCTGACCCGCCCCAGCATTTT. Translation: CASSVGYSDPPQHF. Variable domain in full (rest from reference TRBV9 and TRBJ1-5): DSGVTQTPKHLITATGQRVTLRCSPRSGDLSVYWYQQSLDQGLQFLIQYYNGEERAKGNILERFSAQQFPDLHSELNLSSLELGDSALYFCASSVGYSDPPQHFGDGTRLSIL.

V and J are TRBV2 and TRBJ2-7, with D perhaps matching TRBD2 (6 bases). With 8 bases removed from V and 3 bases from J, the gap between germline ends came to 14 bases. CDR1 is SNHLY, CDR2 FYNNEI, per germline. CDR3 size: 13 residues. In DNA, the CDR3 is TGTGCCAGCTGGTCTGTAGCGGTCTACGAGCAGTACTTC. This codes for CASWSVAVYEQYF.

This clone was seen only once. The chain recombines TRBV7-2 with TRBJ2-7; D possibly corresponds to TRBD2 (6 bases). Germline V gives CDR1 SGHTA, CDR2 FQGNSA. This CDR3 has 14 residues. Trimming took off 2 bases at V and 3 bases at J, with 11 bases between the two ends. CDR3 nucleotides: TGTGCCAGCAGCTTAATTGCGGGGAGCTACGAGCAGTACTTC. Its protein product is CASSLIAGSYEQYF.

This rearrangement joins TRBV27 to TRBJ2-7; D possibly corresponds to TRBD1 (6 bases). CDR1 MNHEY and CDR2 SMNVEV come from the germline V gene (reference sequence). V lost 1 base, J lost 3 bases, and 10 bases lay in between. The length of the CDR3 is 14 residues. The CDR3 region is CASSLLPGDYEQYF. DNA of the CDR3: TGTGCCAGCAGTTTATTGCCAGGGGACTACGAGCAGTACTTC.

This clone was picked up a small number of times. The CDR3 loop reads CASSYRGKETQYF. CDR3 nucleotides: TGTGCCAGCAGTTACAGGGGAAAAGAGACCCAGTACTTC. The rearrangement links TRBV6-5 to TRBJ2-5; D perhaps matches TRBD1 (5 bases). The CDR3 is made up of 13 amino acids. Germline V gene sequence: CDR1 MNHEY, CDR2 SVGAGI. V lost 2 bases, J lost 3 bases, and 7 bases lay in between.

The V and J genes are TRBV9 and TRBJ1-2; no reliable D call. Trimming pared 0 bases from V and 3 bases from J, leaving 6 bases between. This CDR3 has 13 residues. Germline CDR1 is SGDLS and CDR2 is YYNGEE. The CDR3 DNA follows: TGTGCCAGCAGCGTAGGGCTAGACTATGGCTACACCTTC. This translates into CASSVGLDYGYTF.

The chain carries TRBV11-3 and TRBJ2-3, with a weak D call TRBD1 (6 bases). The CDR3 has 17 residues. Germline loops: CDR1 SGHNT, CDR2 YENEEA. Trimming left V 0 bases short and J 6 bases short, with 19 bases between. The CDR3 loop is CASSLDLGRGVSDTQYF. The CDR3 bases are TGTGCCAGCAGCTTAGATCTTGGCAGGGGCGTTTCCGATACGCAGTATTTT. Full variable domain (outside the CDR3, taken from reference TRBV11-3 and TRBJ2-3): EAGVVQSPRYKIIEKKQPVAFWCNPISGHNTLYWYLQNLGQGPELLIRYENEEAVDDSQLPKDRFSAERLKGVDSTLKIQPAELGDSAVYLCASSLDLGRGVSDTQYFGPGTRLTVL.

The chain uses TRBV4-1 and TRBJ2-2; 14 bases are shared with TRBD2. This CDR3 has 17 residues. Germline V CDR1 and CDR2: MGHRA, YSYEKL. V shed 4 bases, J shed 3 bases, and the junction held 4 bases outside the gene matches. The CDR3 nucleotides read TGCGCCAGCAGCCCGGGACTAGCGGGGGAGTACACCGGGGAGCTGTTTTTT. Its protein is CASSPGLAGEYTGELFF.

The chain is built from TRBV7-8 and TRBJ2-7; D is possibly TRBD1 or TRBD2 (6 bases each). This CDR3 is 14 amino acids long. Germline V gene lookup returns CDR1 SGHVS and CDR2 FQNEAQ. V shed 1 base and J shed 5 bases, with 12 bases lying between them. DNA of the CDR3: TGTGCCAGCAGCTTAGGGGGGGCGCCCCACGAGCAGTACTTC. As protein: CASSLGGAPHEQYF.

This CDR3 is CASSLGRWTTSGGYTF. CDR3 nucleotides: TGTGCCAGCTCGCTCGGGCGGTGGACGACTTCAGGTGGCTACACCTTC. The chain joins TRBV18 to TRBJ1-2; no clear D. Looked up from germline, CDR1 is KGHSH and CDR2 is LQKENI. This CDR3 is built from 16 residues. Trimming removed 6 bases at V and 7 bases at J, with 24 bases between.

The chain has TRBV27 and TRBJ1-4; D is perhaps TRBD1 (5 bases). Germline V gives CDR1 MNHEY, CDR2 SMNVEV (reference sequence). V lost 5 bases and J lost 8, with 12 bases in between. The length of the CDR3 is 13 residues. The CDR3 sequence is CASSRTPTEKLFF. The CDR3 nucleotides read TGTGCCAGCAGTCGGACACCGACCGAAAAACTGTTTTTT.

V and J are TRBV9 and TRBJ1-1, with D maybe TRBD1 (6 bases). CDR3 length: 15 residues. Between the trimmed V and J ends, which lost 0 bases and 2 bases, there was a span of 11 bases. Germline V gene sequence: CDR1 SGDLS, CDR2 YYNGEE. The CDR3 sequence: CASSVGRGENTEAFF. CDR3 in DNA: TGTGCCAGCAGCGTAGGGAGGGGGGAAAACACTGAAGCTTTCTTT.

DNA for the CDR3: TGTGCCAGCTCATCCGGACAGGGGGATGGCTACACCTTC. The encoded protein is CASSSGQGDGYTF. This chain links TRBV18 with TRBJ1-2, with TRBD1 matching 10 bases. Looked up from germline, CDR1 is KGHSH and CDR2 is LQKENI. This CDR3 has 13 amino acids. Trimming cost V 5 bases and J 6 bases; bases outside gene matches: 3.

This clone was counted between two and nine times. The chain carries TRBV5-8 and TRBJ2-1; 7 nucleotides align to TRBD2. The CDR3 is 15 residues long. CDR1 and CDR2 from the germline V gene are SGHTS and YDEGEE. The trim removed 4 bases at V and 7 bases at J, leaving 11 bases unmatched. CDR3 nucleotides: TGTGCCAGCAGCCCGGGAGGCGGGAGCCTGAATGAGCAGTTCTTC. Amino acid sequence: CASSPGGGSLNEQFF.

V usage is TRBV5-6 and J usage is TRBJ2-5; 11 nucleotides agree with TRBD1. With V trimmed by 4 bases and J by 4 bases, 3 bases remained unmatched. From germline, CDR1 is SGHDT and CDR2 YYEEEE. The CDR3 totals 14 residues. Here the CDR3 reads CASSKGQGAETQYF. As DNA, the CDR3 is TGTGCCAGCAGCAAAGGACAGGGGGCAGAGACCCAGTACTTC. The full variable domain, completed using reference TRBV5-6 and TRBJ2-5, is DAGVTQSPTHLIKTRGQQVTLRCSPKSGHDTVSWYQQALGQGPQFIFQYYEEEERQRGNFPDRFSGHQFPNYSSELNVNALLLGDSALYLCASSKGQGAETQYFGPGTRLLVL.

The CDR3 is CASSLRTGRSGTDTQYF. Written as DNA, the CDR3 is TGTGCCAGCAGTCTCCGGACAGGGAGAAGTGGCACAGATACGCAGTATTTT. This rearrangement joins TRBV27 to TRBJ2-3; TRBD1 aligns across 8 bases. Trimming took 5 bases from V and 1 from J; bases not matched to a gene: 11. Germline CDR1 MNHEY, CDR2 SMNVEV (reference sequence). The CDR3 runs 17 residues.

The V call is TRBV27, the J call TRBJ1-6, with D unresolved. In germline, CDR1 is MNHEY, CDR2 SMNVEV (reference sequence). The CDR3 has 10 residues. V shed 8 bases and J shed 9 bases, with 5 bases lying between them. CDR3 sequence (DNA): TGTGCCAGCGGATTTTCACCCCTCCACTTT. This translates into CASGFSPLHF.

V and J are TRBV19 and TRBJ2-7, with 8 bases that match TRBD1. V lost 5 bases and J lost 5; bases outside the gene matches: 2. Germline CDR1 is LNHDA and CDR2 is SQIVND (reference sequence). The CDR3 contains 12 residues. The CDR3 loop is CASSADRDEQYF. The CDR3 DNA sequence: TGTGCCAGTAGTGCGGACAGGGACGAGCAGTACTTC.

V and J are TRBV6-5 and TRBJ2-7, with 9 bases aligning to TRBD1. The CDR3 length is 15 residues. Germline loops: CDR1 MNHEY, CDR2 SVGAGI. With 0 bases clipped from V and 3 bases from J, the junction kept 3 bases outside the gene matches. CDR3 residues: CASSYSRGQGYEQYF. CDR3 nucleotide sequence: TGTGCCAGCAGTTACTCGAGGGGACAGGGCTACGAGCAGTACTTC.

This rearrangement joins TRBV4-2 to TRBJ1-5; D is unclear. CDR3 length: 15 residues. Trimming took 0 bases from V and 0 from J, leaving 6 bases between them. Germline values: CDR1 LGHNA, CDR2 YNFKEQ. This chain's CDR3 is CASSQDYDSNQPQHF. CDR3 coding DNA: TGTGCCAGCAGCCAAGATTACGATAGCAATCAGCCCCAGCATTTT.

The genes are TRBV19 and TRBJ2-5; D could derive from TRBD1 or TRBD2 (5 bases each). V lost 5 bases to trimming and J lost 7 bases, with 17 bases between them. The CDR3 consists of 14 residues. The V gene's germline CDR1 is LNHDA and CDR2 SQIVND (reference sequence). The CDR3 spells CASSLGQLSGTQYF. DNA for the CDR3: TGTGCCAGTAGTCTCGGACAATTAAGCGGGACCCAGTACTTC.

The V gene is TRBV19, the J gene TRBJ2-7; D might be TRBD1 (5 bases). The CDR3 is made up of 11 amino acids. V gave up 6 bases and J gave up 7 bases, with 10 bases separating them. The germline V gene has CDR1 LNHDA and CDR2 SQIVND (reference sequence). CDR3 in amino acids: CASRSNREQYF. DNA of the CDR3: TGTGCCAGTAGATCCAACAGGGAGCAGTACTTC.

This clone has only a few counts. This rearrangement joins TRBV10-3 to TRBJ1-2, with 8 bases aligning to TRBD1. Germline CDR1 and CDR2: ENHRY and SYGVKD. This CDR3 has 14 residues. V lost 4 bases and J lost 1; bases outside the gene matches: 2. The CDR3 coding sequence is TGTGCCATCAGTGCCGACAGGGGTAACTATGGCTACACCTTC. Translation: CAISADRGNYGYTF.